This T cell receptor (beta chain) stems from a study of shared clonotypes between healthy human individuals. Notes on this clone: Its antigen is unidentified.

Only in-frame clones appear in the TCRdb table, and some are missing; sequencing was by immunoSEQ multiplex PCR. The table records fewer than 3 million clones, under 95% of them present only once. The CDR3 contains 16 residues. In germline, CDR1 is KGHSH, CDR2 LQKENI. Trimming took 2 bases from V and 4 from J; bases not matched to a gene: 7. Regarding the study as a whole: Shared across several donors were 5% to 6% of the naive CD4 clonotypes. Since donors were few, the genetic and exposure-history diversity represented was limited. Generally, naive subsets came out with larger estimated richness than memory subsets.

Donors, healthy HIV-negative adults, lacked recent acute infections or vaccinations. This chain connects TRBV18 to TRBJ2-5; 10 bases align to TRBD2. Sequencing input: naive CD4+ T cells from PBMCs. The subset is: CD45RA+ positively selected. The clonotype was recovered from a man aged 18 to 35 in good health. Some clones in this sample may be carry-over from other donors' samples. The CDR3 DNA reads TGTGCCAGCTCACCAACAAATCTAGCGGGAGTAGAGACCCAGTACTTC. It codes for CASSPTNLAGVETQYF.